A single sample is the source of the 10 T cell receptor beta chains below, sequenced in a study of cytomegalovirus exposure and HLA in healthy donors. The PCR employed 60 Vbeta primers together with 13 Jbeta primers. Clones were read by immunoSEQ multiplex PCR, and TCRdb kept only the in-frame ones, dropping some. The table records some 190,000 clones, more than 70% of them present only once. The sample consisted of PBMCs. The receptor set was obtained from a man between 35 and 55 years old in good health and CMV-seropositive.

The rearrangement links TRBV5-1 to TRBJ2-5, with D perhaps matching TRBD2 (5 bases). Trimming removed 2 bases at V and 5 bases at J, with 10 bases between. CDR1 is SGHRS and CDR2 is YFSETQ in the germline V gene. This CDR3 is built from 13 residues. Here the CDR3 reads CASSFGGSETQYF. The CDR3 region has the DNA TGCGCCAGCAGCTTCGGAGGTTCGGAGACCCAGTACTTC.

V usage is TRBV10-1 and J usage is TRBJ2-5, with TRBD2 matching 13 bases. CDR1 and CDR2 from the germline V gene are WNHNN and SYGVQD (reference sequence). CDR3 length: 15 amino acids. Losses at the gene ends were 3 bases for V and 11 bases for J; bases not matched to a gene: 9. Here the CDR3 DNA reads TGCGCCAGCAGTGATGGACTAGCGGGAGTGAAGGAGCAGTACTTC. Its protein product is CASSDGLAGVKEQYF.

CDR3 sequence (DNA): TGTGCCAGCAGTGAGCGACAGGGGATCGGCTACACCTTC. As protein: CASSERQGIGYTF. The rearrangement links TRBV6-1 to TRBJ1-2; 8 nucleotides line up with TRBD1. The CDR3 covers 13 residues. The germline V gene has CDR1 MNHNS and CDR2 SASEGT. With 3 bases clipped from V and 8 bases from J, the junction kept 5 bases outside the gene matches.

The chain carries TRBV28 and TRBJ1-5; TRBD1 might be the D (6 bases). The CDR3 consists of 15 residues. Between the trimmed V and J ends, which lost 8 bases and 1 base, there was a span of 15 bases. The V gene's germline CDR1 is MDHEN and CDR2 SYDVKM. The chain's CDR3 is CASFAGARSNQPQHF. The CDR3 nucleotides are TGTGCCAGCTTTGCAGGGGCACGGAGCAATCAGCCCCAGCATTTT.

The V call is TRBV29-1, the J call TRBJ2-3; the D gene is possibly TRBD2 (5 bases). Trimming pared 7 bases from V and 1 base from J, leaving 9 bases between. The CDR3 has 12 residues. Germline V gene sequence: CDR1 SQVTM, CDR2 ANQGSEA. For the CDR3, the DNA is TGCAGCGCGGGGATCGGCACAGATACGCAGTATTTT. Its protein is CSAGIGTDTQYF.

V usage is TRBV20-1 and J usage is TRBJ1-2; D call uncertain. Germline loops: CDR1 DFQATT, CDR2 SNEGSKA (reference sequence). The CDR3 is made up of 11 amino acids. V was cut by 2 bases and J by 6 bases, with 7 bases left in between. Written as DNA, the CDR3 is TGCAGTGCTAGAAGTAGTCATGGCTACACCTTC. Encoded protein: CSARSSHGYTF.

The CDR3 coding sequence is TGTGCCAGCAGCCGTCCTAGCCCGGGGACCGGGGAGCTGTTTTTT. Encoded protein: CASSRPSPGTGELFF. J is TRBJ2-2 and V is TRBV5-6, with D possibly TRBD2 on 5 matching bases. The CDR3 loop spans 15 amino acids. Trimming left V 4 bases short and J 5 bases short, with 15 bases between. Germline V gives CDR1 SGHDT, CDR2 YYEEEE.

The chain combines TRBV5-5 with TRBJ1-2, with D maybe TRBD1 (6 bases). CDR1 is SGHKS, CDR2 YYEKEE, per germline (reference sequence). Trimming removed 0 bases at V and 2 bases at J, with 11 bases between. This CDR3 is 15 amino acids long. The CDR3 region has the DNA TGTGCCAGCAGCTTGGTTCAGGGGATCAACTATGGCTACACCTTC. Translated, it gives CASSLVQGINYGYTF.

About this clone: The sample contains more than one DNA sequence encoding this CDR3. The chain employs TRBV10-3 and TRBJ1-6; no clear D gene. This CDR3 region has 12 residues. V lost 4 bases, J lost 10 bases, and 8 bases lay in between. Germline V gene sequence: CDR1 ENHRY, CDR2 SYGVKD. The CDR3 coding sequence is TGTGCCATCAGTGGACCGGAGTCACCCCTCCACTTT. Protein sequence: CAISGPESPLHF.

V usage is TRBV27 and J usage is TRBJ1-6; no firm D call. CDR3 length equals 17 residues. Trimming cost V 6 bases and J 0 bases, with 15 bases left between them. CDR1 and CDR2 (germline): MNHEY, SMNVEV (reference sequence). This CDR3 is CASRTFRISSYNSPLHF. CDR3 nucleotides: TGTGCCAGCAGAACCTTCAGGATTAGCTCCTATAATTCACCCCTCCACTTT.